The clone carrying this T cell receptor beta chain was detected a few times. Its target is unknown. This entry is derived from a study of immune characteristics of hereditary and idiopathic chronic pancreatitis. Findings of the study overall: Higher disease severity scores went with more productive TCR rearrangements.

The CDR3 has 12 residues. Germline V gives CDR1 PRHDT, CDR2 FYEKMQ (reference sequence). V lost 4 bases to trimming and J lost 11 bases, with 14 bases between them. Patients having total pancreatectomy with islet autotransplantation provided the chronic pancreatitis pancreas tissue. Patients with known diabetes were not included. The repertoire was sequenced with immunoSEQ multiplex PCR; TCRdb's copy has only in-frame clones and lacks some. The table shows about 14,000 clones, with about 73% occurring only once. Sample: pancreas tissue with hereditary chronic pancreatitis. The V call is TRBV13, the J call TRBJ1-1; D is possibly TRBD1 (5 bases). The source of this sequence is a human donor with chronic pancreatitis. The DNA for the CDR3 is TGTGCCAGCAGCTCCACGGGGGGTTCGGCTTTCTTT. As protein: CASSSTGGSAFF.